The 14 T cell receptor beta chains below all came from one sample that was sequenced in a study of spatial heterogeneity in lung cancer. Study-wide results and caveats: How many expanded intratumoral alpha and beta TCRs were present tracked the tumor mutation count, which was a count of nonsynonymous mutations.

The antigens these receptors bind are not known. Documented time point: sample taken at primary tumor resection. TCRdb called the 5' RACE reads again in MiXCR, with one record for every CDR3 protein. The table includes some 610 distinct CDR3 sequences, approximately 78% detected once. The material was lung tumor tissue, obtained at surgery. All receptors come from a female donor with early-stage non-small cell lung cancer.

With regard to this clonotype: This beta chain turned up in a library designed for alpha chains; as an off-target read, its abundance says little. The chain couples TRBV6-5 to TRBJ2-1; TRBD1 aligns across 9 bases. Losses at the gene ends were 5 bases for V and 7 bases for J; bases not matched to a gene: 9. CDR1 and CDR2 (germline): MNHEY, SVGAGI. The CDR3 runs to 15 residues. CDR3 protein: CASSTSGTGNNEQFF. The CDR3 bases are TGTGCCAGCAGTACATCCGGGACAGGGAATAATGAGCAGTTCTTC.

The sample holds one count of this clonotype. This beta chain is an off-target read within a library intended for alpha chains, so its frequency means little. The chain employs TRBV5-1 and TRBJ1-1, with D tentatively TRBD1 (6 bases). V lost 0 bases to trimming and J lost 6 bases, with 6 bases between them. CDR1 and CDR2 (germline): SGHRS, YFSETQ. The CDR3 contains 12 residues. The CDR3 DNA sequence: TGCGCCAGCAGCTTGGAGGGGGCTGAAGCTTTCTTT. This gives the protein CASSLEGAEAFF.

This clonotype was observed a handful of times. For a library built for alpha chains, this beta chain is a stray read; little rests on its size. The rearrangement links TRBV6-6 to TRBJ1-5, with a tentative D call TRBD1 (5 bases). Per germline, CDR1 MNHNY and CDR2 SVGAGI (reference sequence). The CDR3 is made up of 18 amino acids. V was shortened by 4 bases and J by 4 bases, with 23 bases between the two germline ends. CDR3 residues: CASSWDPTRHAKNQPQHF. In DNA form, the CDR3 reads TGTGCCAGCAGTTGGGACCCGACGCGACACGCCAAAAATCAGCCCCAGCATTTT.

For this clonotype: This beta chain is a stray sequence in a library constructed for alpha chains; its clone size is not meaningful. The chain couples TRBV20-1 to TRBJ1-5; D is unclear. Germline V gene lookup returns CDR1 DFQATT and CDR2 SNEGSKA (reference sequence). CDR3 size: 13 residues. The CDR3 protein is CSVIDGSNQPQHF. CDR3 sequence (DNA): TGCAGCGTCATAGACGGTAGCAATCAGCCCCAGCATTTT.

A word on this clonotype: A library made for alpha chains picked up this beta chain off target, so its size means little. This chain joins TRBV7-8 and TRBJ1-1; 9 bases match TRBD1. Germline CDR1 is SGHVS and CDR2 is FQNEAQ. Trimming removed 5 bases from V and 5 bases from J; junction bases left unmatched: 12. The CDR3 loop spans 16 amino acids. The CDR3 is CASSHYTGTGWTEAFF. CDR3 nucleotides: TGTGCCAGCAGCCATTATACCGGGACAGGGTGGACTGAAGCTTTCTTT. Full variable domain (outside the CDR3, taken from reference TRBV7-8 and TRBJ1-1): GAGVSQSPRYKVAKRGQDVALRCDPISGHVSLFWYQQALGQGPEFLTYFQNEAQLDKSGLPSDRFFAERPEGSVSTLKIQRTQQEDSAVYLCASSHYTGTGWTEAFFGQGTRLTVV.

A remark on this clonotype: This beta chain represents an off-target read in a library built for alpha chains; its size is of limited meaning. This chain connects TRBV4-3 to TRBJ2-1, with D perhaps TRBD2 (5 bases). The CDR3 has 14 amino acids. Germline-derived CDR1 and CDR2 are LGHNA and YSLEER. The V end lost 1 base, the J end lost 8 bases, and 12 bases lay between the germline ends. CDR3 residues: CASSQGVVGDEQFF. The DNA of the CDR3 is TGCGCCAGCAGCCAAGGAGTCGTGGGAGATGAGCAGTTCTTC.

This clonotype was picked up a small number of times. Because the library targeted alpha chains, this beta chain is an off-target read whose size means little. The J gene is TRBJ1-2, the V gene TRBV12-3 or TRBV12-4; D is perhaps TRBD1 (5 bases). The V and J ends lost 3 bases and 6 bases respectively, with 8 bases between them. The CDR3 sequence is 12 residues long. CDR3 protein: CASSLGPNGYTF. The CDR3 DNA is TGTGCCAGCAGTTTGGGACCTAATGGCTACACCTTC.

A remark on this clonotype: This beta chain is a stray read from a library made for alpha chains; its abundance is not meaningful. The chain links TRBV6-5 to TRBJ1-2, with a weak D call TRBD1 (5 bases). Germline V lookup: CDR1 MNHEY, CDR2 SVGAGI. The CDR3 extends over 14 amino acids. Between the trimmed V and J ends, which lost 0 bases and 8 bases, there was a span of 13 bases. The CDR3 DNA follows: TGTGCCAGCAGTTACTCGAGCAGGGCTCGAGGCTACACCTTC. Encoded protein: CASSYSSRARGYTF.

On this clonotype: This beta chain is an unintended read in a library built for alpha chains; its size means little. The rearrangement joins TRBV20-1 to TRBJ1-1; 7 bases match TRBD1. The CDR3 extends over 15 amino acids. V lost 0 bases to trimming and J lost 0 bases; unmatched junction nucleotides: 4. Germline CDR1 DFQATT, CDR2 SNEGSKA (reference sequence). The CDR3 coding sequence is TGCAGTGCTAGAGAGGCCGGGACAGTGAACACTGAAGCTTTCTTT. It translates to CSAREAGTVNTEAFF.

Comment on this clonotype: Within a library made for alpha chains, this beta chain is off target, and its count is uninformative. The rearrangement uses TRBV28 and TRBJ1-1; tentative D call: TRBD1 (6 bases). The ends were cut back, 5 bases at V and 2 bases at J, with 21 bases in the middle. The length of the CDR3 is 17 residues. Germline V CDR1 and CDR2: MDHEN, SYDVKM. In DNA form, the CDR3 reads TGTGCCAGCAGTCCAATCGAAGCCTCTGGGGGCAACACTGAAGCTTTCTTT. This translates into CASSPIEASGGNTEAFF.

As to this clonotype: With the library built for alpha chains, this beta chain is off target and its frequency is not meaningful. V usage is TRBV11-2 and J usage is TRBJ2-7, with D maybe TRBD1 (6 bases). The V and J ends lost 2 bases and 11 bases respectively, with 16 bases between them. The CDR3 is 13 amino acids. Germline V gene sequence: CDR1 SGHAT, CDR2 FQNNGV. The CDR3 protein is CASSLSTGQPEYF. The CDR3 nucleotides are TGTGCCAGCAGCTTATCTACCGGACAGCCGGAGTACTTC.

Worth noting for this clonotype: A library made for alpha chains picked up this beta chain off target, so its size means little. Here the CDR3 reads CASSRDTYYGYTF. The CDR3 DNA is TGTGCCAGCAGCCGAGACACATACTATGGCTACACCTTC. This chain uses TRBV14 with TRBJ1-2; D is undetermined. Trimming stripped 4 bases from V and 3 bases from J, with 9 bases between. Germline V lookup: CDR1 SGHDN, CDR2 FVKESK. The CDR3 consists of 13 residues.

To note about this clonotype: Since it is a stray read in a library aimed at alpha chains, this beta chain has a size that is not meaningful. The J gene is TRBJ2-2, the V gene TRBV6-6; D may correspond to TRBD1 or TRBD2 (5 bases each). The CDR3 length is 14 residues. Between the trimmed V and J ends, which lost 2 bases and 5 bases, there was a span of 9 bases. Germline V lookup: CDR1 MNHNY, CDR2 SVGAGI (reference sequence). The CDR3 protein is CASSYGGETGELFF. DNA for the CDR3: TGTGCCAGCAGTTACGGGGGAGAAACCGGGGAGCTGTTTTTT.

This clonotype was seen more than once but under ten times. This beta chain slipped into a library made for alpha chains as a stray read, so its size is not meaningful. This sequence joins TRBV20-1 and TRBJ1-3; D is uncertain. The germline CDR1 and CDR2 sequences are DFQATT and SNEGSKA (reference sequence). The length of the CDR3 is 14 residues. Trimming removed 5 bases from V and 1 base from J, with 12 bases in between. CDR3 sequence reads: CSAPAEGSGNTIYF. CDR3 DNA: TGCAGTGCTCCCGCCGAAGGGTCTGGAAACACCATATATTTT.